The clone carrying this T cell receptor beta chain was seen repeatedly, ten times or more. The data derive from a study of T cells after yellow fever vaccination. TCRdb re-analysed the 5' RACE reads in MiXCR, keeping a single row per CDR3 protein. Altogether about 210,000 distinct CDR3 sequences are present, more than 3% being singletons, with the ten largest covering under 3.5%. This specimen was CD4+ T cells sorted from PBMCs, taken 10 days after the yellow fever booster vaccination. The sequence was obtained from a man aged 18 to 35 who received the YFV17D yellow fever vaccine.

In DNA, the CDR3 is TGCAGTCAAACCAAAACAGGGGGCTCCTACAATGAGCAGTTCTTC. Amino acids: CSQTKTGGSYNEQFF. This rearrangement joins TRBV20-1 to TRBJ2-1, with TRBD1 identical over 8 bases. The CDR3 runs to 15 residues. V trimming: 8 bases; J trimming: 0 bases; junction bases outside the gene matches: 9. Germline assignment: CDR1 DFQATT and CDR2 SNEGSKA (reference sequence).